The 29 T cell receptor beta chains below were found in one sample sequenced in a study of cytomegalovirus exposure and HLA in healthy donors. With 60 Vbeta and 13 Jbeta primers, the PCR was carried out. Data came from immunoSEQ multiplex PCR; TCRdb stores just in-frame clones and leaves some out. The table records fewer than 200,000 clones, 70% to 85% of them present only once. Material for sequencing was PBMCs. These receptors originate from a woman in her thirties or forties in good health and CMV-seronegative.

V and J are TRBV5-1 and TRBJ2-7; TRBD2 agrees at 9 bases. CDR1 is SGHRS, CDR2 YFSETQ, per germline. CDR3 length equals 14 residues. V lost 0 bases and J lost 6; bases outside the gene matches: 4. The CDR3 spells CASSLEAGGGEQYF. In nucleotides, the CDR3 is TGCGCCAGCAGCTTGGAAGCGGGGGGAGGCGAGCAGTACTTC.

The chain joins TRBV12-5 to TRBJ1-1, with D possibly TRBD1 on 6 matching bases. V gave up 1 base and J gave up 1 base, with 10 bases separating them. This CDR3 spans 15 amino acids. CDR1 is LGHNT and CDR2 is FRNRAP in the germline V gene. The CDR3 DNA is TGTGCTAGTGGTTTGGGGATACAGGGGAACACTGAAGCTTTCTTT. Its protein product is CASGLGIQGNTEAFF.

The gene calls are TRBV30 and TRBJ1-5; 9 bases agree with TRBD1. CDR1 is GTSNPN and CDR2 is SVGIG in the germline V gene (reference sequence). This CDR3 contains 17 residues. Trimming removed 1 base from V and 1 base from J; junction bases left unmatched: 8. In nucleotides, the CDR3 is TGTGCCTGGAGTGGGCCGGGACAGGGTATAAGCAATCAGCCCCAGCATTTT. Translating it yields CAWSGPGQGISNQPQHF.

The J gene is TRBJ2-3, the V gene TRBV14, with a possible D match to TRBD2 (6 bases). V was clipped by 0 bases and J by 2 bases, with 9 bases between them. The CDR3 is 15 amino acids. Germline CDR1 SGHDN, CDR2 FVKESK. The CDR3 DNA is TGTGCCAGCAGCCAAGAAGGAGGGTTCACAGATACGCAGTATTTT. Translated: CASSQEGGFTDTQYF.

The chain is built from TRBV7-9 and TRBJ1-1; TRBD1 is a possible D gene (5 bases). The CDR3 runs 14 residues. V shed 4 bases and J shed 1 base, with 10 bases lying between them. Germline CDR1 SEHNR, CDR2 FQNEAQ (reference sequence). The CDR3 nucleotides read TGTGCCAGCAGCTCGGGACTTTCGAACACTGAAGCTTTCTTT. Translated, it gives CASSSGLSNTEAFF.

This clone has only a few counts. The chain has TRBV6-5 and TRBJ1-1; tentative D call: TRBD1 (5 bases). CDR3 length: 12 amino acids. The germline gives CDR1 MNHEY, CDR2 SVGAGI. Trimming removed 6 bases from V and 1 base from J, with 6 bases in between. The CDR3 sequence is CASRTGNTEAFF. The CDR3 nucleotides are TGTGCCAGCAGAACAGGGAACACTGAAGCTTTCTTT.

The CDR3, as DNA: TGTGCCAGCAGCTATCAGTGGCGGGAGGAGTACTTC. Its translation: CASSYQWREEYF. The rearrangement joins TRBV5-6 to TRBJ2-5, with 8 nucleotides matching TRBD2. Trimming took 3 bases from V and 12 from J; bases not matched to a gene: 7. CDR3 length: 12 amino acids. Germline V CDR1 and CDR2: SGHDT, YYEEEE. The entire variable domain, with the rest obtained from reference TRBV5-6 and TRBJ2-5, is as follows: DAGVTQSPTHLIKTRGQQVTLRCSPKSGHDTVSWYQQALGQGPQFIFQYYEEEERQRGNFPDRFSGHQFPNYSSELNVNALLLGDSALYLCASSYQWREEYFGPGTRLLVL.

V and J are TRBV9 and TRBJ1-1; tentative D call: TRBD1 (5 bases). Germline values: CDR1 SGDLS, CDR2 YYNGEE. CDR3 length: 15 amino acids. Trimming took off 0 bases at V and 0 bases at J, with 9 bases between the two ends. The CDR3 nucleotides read TGTGCCAGCAGCGTAGTTGGGGGGATGAACACTGAAGCTTTCTTT. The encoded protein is CASSVVGGMNTEAFF. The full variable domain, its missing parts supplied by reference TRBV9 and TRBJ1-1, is DSGVTQTPKHLITATGQRVTLRCSPRSGDLSVYWYQQSLDQGLQFLIQYYNGEERAKGNILERFSAQQFPDLHSELNLSSLELGDSALYFCASSVVGGMNTEAFFGQGTRLTVV.

The CDR3 protein is CASLRTGTDTQYF. In nucleotides, the CDR3 is TGTGCCAGCTTACGGACAGGCACAGATACGCAGTATTTT. V and J are TRBV11-2 and TRBJ2-3, with a tentative D call TRBD1 (6 bases). V gave up 8 bases and J gave up 1 base, with 10 bases separating them. The germline gives CDR1 SGHAT, CDR2 FQNNGV. The CDR3 extends over 13 amino acids.

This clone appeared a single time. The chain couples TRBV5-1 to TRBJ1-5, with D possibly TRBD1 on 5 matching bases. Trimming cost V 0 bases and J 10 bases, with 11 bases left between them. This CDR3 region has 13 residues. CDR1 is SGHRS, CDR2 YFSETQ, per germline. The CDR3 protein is CASSLATGGPQHF. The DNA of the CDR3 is TGCGCCAGCAGCTTGGCGACGGGGGGTCCCCAGCATTTT.

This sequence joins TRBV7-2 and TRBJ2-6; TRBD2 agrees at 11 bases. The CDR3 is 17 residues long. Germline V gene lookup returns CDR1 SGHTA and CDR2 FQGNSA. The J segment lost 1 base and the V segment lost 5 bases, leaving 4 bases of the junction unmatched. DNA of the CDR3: TGTGCCAGCAGCCTTGCTAGCGGGAGGTCTGGGGCCAACGTCCTGACTTTC. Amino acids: CASSLASGRSGANVLTF.

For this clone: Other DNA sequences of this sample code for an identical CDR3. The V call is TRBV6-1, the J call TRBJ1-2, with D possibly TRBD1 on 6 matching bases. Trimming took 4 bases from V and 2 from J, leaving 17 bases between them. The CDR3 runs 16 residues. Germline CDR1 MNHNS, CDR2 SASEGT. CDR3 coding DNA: TGTGCCAGCAGTGCAATCTTTACAGACAGGAACTATGGCTACACCTTC. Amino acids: CASSAIFTDRNYGYTF.

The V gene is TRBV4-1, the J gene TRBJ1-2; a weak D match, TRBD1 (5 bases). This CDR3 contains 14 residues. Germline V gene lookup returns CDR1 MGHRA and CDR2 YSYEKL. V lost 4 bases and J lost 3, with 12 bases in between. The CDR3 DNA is TGCGCCAGCAGCCCCGGGGGATCCGACTATGGCTACACCTTC. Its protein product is CASSPGGSDYGYTF.

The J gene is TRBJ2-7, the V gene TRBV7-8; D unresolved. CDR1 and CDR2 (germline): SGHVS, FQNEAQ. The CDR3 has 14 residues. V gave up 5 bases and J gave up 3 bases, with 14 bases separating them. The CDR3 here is CASSPTRLHYEQYF. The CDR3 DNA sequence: TGTGCCAGCAGCCCCACAAGACTTCACTACGAGCAGTACTTC.

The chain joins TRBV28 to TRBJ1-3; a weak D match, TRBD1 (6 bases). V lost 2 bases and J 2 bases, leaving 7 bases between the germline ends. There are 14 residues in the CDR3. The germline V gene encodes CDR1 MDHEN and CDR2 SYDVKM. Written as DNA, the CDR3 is TGTGCCAGCAGTTTAACAGGGACTGGAAACACCATATATTTT. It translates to CASSLTGTGNTIYF.

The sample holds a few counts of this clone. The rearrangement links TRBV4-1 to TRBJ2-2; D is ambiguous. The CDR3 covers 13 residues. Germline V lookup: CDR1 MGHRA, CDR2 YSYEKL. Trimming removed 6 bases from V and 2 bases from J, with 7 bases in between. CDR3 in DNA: TGCGCCAGCAGGCGTAGCAACACCGGGGAGCTGTTTTTT. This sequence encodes CASRRSNTGELFF.

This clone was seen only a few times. The CDR3 loop is CASSSGQGLNEKLFF. The CDR3 DNA is TGCGCCAGCAGCTCAGGACAGGGTCTAAATGAAAAACTGTTTTTT. The J gene is TRBJ1-4, the V gene TRBV5-1, with 8 bases aligning to TRBD1. Germline CDR1 reads SGHRS; CDR2 reads YFSETQ. The junction had 6 bases not matched to a gene; V was cut back by 3 bases and J by 5 bases. CDR3 length: 15 residues.

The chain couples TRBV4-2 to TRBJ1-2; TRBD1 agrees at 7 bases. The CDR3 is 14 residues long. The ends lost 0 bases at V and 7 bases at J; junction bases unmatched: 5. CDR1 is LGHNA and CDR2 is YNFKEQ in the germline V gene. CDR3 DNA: TGTGCCAGCAGCCAAGAAAGGGGGCTAGGTGGCTACACCTTC. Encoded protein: CASSQERGLGGYTF.

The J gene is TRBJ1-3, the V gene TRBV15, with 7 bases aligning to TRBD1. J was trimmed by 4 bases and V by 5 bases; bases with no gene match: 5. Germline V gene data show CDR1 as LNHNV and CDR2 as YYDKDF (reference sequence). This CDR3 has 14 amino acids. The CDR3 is CATSGVGQGNTIYF. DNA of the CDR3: TGTGCCACCAGCGGGGTGGGACAGGGAAACACCATATATTTT.

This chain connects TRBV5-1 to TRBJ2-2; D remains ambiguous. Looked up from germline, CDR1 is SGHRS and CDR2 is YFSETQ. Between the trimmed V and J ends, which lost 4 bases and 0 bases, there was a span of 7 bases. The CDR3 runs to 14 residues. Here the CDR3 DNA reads TGCGCCAGCAGCCCGACATCGAACACCGGGGAGCTGTTTTTT. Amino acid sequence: CASSPTSNTGELFF.

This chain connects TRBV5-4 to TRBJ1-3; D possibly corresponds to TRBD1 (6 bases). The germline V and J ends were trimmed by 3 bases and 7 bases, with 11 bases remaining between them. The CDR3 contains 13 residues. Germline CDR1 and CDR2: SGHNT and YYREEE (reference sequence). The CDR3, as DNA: TGTGCCAGCAGCTCCGGGACATTCAACACCATATATTTT. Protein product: CASSSGTFNTIYF. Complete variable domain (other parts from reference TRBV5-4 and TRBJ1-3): ETGVTQSPTHLIKTRGQQVTLRCSSQSGHNTVSWYQQALGQGPQFIFQYYREEENGRGNFPPRFSGLQFPNYSSELNVNALELDDSALYLCASSSGTFNTIYFGEGSWLTVV.

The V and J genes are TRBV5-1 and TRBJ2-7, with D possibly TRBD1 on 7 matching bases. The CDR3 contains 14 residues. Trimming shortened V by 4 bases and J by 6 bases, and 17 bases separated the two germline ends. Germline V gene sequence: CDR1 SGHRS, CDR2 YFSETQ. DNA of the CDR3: TGCGCCAGCAGCGGAGGAGGGGGCGGAAGCGAGCAGTACTTC. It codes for CASSGGGGGSEQYF.

The CDR3 nucleotides are TGCGCCAGCAGCCAAGAACCGGGACAGGGGCCGTTTAACTATGGCTACACCTTC. This translates into CASSQEPGQGPFNYGYTF. J is TRBJ1-2 and V is TRBV4-1, with TRBD1 matching 10 bases. V dropped 0 bases and J dropped 1; count of bases not matched to a gene: 8. The CDR3 spans 18 residues. Germline lookup yields CDR1 MGHRA and CDR2 YSYEKL.

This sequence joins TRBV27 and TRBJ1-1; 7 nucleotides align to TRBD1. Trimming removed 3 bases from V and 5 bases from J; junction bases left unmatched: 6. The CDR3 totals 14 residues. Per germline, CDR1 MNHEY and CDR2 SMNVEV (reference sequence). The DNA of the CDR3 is TGTGCCAGCAGTTTTAACAGGGGAAGGACTGAAGCTTTCTTT. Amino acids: CASSFNRGRTEAFF.

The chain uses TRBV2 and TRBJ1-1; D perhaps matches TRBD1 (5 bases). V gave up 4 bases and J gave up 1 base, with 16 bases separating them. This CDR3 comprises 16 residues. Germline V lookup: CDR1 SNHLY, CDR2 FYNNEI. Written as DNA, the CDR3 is TGTGCCAGCAGTGGGCAAAGGGGAAGTTCGAACACTGAAGCTTTCTTT. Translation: CASSGQRGSSNTEAFF.

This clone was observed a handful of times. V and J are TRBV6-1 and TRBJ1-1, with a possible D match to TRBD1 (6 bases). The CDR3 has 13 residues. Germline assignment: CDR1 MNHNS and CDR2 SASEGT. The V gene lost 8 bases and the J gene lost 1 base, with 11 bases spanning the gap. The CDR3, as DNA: TGTGCCAGCTTACAGGGACCGAACACTGAAGCTTTCTTT. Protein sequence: CASLQGPNTEAFF.

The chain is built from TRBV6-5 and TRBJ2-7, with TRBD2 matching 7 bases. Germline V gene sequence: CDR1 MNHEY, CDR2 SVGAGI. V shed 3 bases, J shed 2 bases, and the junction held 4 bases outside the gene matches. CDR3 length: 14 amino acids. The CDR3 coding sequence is TGTGCCAGCAGTTATGAAAGCGGGACCTACGAGCAGTACTTC. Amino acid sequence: CASSYESGTYEQYF.

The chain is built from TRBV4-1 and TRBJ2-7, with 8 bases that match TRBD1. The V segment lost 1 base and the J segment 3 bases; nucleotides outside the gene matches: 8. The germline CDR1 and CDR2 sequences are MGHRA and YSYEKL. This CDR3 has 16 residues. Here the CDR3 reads CASSQVGRDRRYEQYF. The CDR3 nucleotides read TGCGCCAGCAGCCAAGTGGGAAGGGACAGGCGCTACGAGCAGTACTTC.

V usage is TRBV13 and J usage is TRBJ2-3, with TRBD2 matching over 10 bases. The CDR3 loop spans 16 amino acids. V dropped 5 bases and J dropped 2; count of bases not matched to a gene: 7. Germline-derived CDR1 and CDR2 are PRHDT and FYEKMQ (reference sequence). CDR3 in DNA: TGTGCCAGCAGCGTTAGCGGGGGGCCCCCCACAGATACGCAGTATTTT. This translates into CASSVSGGPPTDTQYF.